This is a list of T cell receptor beta chains from one sample in a study of OX40 agonist ivuxolimab in advanced cancers. Clones were sequenced by immunoSEQ multiplex PCR, and TCRdb holds only the in-frame ones, with some missing. Of 40,000 to 55,000 clones in the sample, 86% were seen once. The material sequenced was CD4+ or CD8+ T cells sorted from blood, taken in a trial of the OX40 agonist ivuxolimab. The receptors stem from an adult with an advanced solid tumor such as melanoma, head and neck, liver or kidney cancer. Both conserved end residues are trimmed from each CDR3. Size is omitted from some rows. Given values are once, few, many or a class for expanded clones.

>-|TRBV18
ASSPGTVKGETQY
>-|TRBV19
ASMLRVGDTEAF
>-|TRBV5-4
ASSFTGLYPEKLF
>-|TRBV5-1
ASSFDGGLGYGYT
>large|TRBV7-9
ASSSGGTNEKLF
>-|TRBV10-3
AIREGRDQPQH
>-|TRBV5-1
ASSEGGAGTGELF
>-|TRBV5-4
ASSLGSQETQY
>-|TRBV4-1
ASSRPVLATGETQY
>-|TRBV7-9
ASSLFPGQGFETQY
>few|TRBV7-3
ASSLTAGTGSTGELF
>-|TRBV5-1
ASSLVPGTETQY
>-|TRBV19
ASGTGGNYEQY
>-|TRBV2
ASSTEEWTQY
>-|TRBV6-1
ASSQAGGKSYEQY
>-|TRBV5-1
ASSQNDRSRAF
>-|TRBV27
ASSWGNNEQF
>-|TRBV19
ASSVDRSSTNEKLF
>few|TRBV28
ASSSGHARRSEQY
>-|TRBV10-3
AISERDRAYEQY
>medium-sized|TRBV6-1
ASSELWDQPQH
>once|TRBV9
ASSVVTGPNTGELF
>-|TRBV6-6
ASIDRNSYNSPLH
>-|TRBV11-1
ASSLDGSSYEQY
>once|TRBV18
VSSQTSSYEQY
>-|TRBV9
ASSPGGGSNQPQH
>once|TRBV19
ASSITLPGANVLT
>-|TRBV29-1
SVIPYLFDRSRSVSEAF
>-|TRBV9
ASSTGWGNTGELF
>-|TRBV18
ASSLRTENTGELF
>-|TRBV18
ASSPRIDEETQY
>-|TRBV25-1
ASSVTRLGARTPLH
>-|TRBV27
ASRSPGTVYEQY
>-|TRBV21-1
ASSIIRLAGGPGDEQY
>-|TRBV19
ASSSRRGQGNQPQH
>-|TRBV5-1
ASSLLGGQNYANTGELF
>once|TRBV29-1
IPRGDRALYSYNEQF
>-|TRBV5-1
ASSLRGLANTEAF
>-|TRBV15
ATSREKGRGQGTVGELF
>-|TRBV28
ASSPSTGAAGNTIY
>once|TRBV29-1
SVQYQGLRTTEAF
>-|TRBV7-6
ASSLQVDNEAF
>-|TRBV4-1
ASSQDPGPERRAF
>-|TRBV5-1
ASSPDRGMAYGYT
>-|TRBV12-5
ASGFPLGGYT
>-|TRBV2
ASSDRTDRGVDIGAF
>-|TRBV7-9
ASSSLHSRAANTGELF
>-|TRBV6-6
ASSYSGGGGGAEAF
>-|TRBV12-5
ASGIFEGETQY
>once|TRBV10-3
ATTSGEEQF
>-|TRBV7-2
ASSLGPGRENQPQH
>-|TRBV10-1
ASSEGQGASGELF
>-|TRBV5-4
ASSQRGQYGYT
>-|TRBV28
ASSLTRGANEKLF
>-|TRBV7-3
ASSHSAKRGLVTDTQY